The next 5 T cell receptor beta chains were all read from a single sample in a study of blood T cell repertoires in COVID-19. The table came from immunoSEQ multiplex PCR; TCRdb's copy has only in-frame clones and leaves some out. The table has about 260,000 clones, roughly 88% seen once. The sequenced sample was peripheral blood. The receptors here all came from a human donor in a cohort sampled during active COVID-19.

The V and J genes are TRBV7-8 and TRBJ2-7; possible D gene TRBD1, 6 bases. The CDR3 length is 13 residues. CDR1 is SGHVS, CDR2 FQNEAQ, per germline. Trimming took 5 bases from V and 5 from J, leaving 13 bases between them. The CDR3 coding sequence is TGTGCCAGCAGCCACGGGACACTAGACGAGCAGTACTTC. This translates into CASSHGTLDEQYF.

V gene TRBV19 combines with J gene TRBJ1-5; tentatively, D is TRBD1 (5 bases). Per the germline V gene, CDR1 is LNHDA and CDR2 is SQIVND (reference sequence). This CDR3 spans 12 amino acids. V lost 5 bases, J lost 5 bases, and 7 bases lay in between. CDR3 protein: CASSPRDQPQHF. CDR3 nucleotide sequence: TGTGCCAGTAGTCCCAGGGATCAGCCCCAGCATTTT.

This clone was found once. The rearrangement links TRBV30 to TRBJ1-2; D ambiguous. CDR3 length: 13 amino acids. Between the trimmed V and J ends, which lost 8 bases and 1 base, there was a span of 14 bases. Germline V CDR1 and CDR2: GTSNPN, SVGIG (reference sequence). CDR3 protein: CAEIHEINYGYTF. In DNA, the CDR3 is TGTGCCGAAATCCACGAGATTAACTATGGCTACACCTTC.

The chain employs TRBV6-2 or TRBV6-3 and TRBJ2-5; 7 bases agree with TRBD1. Germline loops: CDR1 MNHEY, CDR2 SVGEGT. The CDR3 covers 14 residues. V was clipped by 6 bases and J by 1 base; unmatched bases: 5. The CDR3 sequence is CASSPRGLQETQYF. The CDR3 nucleotides are TGTGCCAGCAGCCCAAGGGGGCTCCAAGAGACCCAGTACTTC.

The genes are TRBV4-1 and TRBJ2-7; 13 bases fit TRBD2. The CDR3 is 17 residues long. Germline CDR1 is MGHRA and CDR2 is YSYEKL. V shed 4 bases, J shed 5 bases, and the junction held 11 bases outside the gene matches. The CDR3 loop reads CASSLFGRGTSGDEQYF. CDR3 nucleotides: TGCGCCAGCAGCCTCTTTGGCCGGGGGACTAGCGGGGACGAGCAGTACTTC.